This TCR beta chain was recovered during a study of CD4 and CD8 cells across lung adenocarcinoma regions. TCRdb re-called the PCR reads through MiXCR, storing one row per CDR3 protein. The sample yields about 19,000 distinct CDR3 sequences, around 50% seen once. This clonotype was seen at least ten times. This clonotype was sampled from a male donor with lung adenocarcinoma. The CD4 and CD8 labels of this study may be unreliable. Sequencing was done on a sample of CD8+ T cells from the margin of a lung tumor.

CDR3 residues: CASSSGLAGGPDTQYF. The CDR3 region has the DNA TGTGCCAGCAGTTCGGGACTAGCGGGAGGGCCAGATACGCAGTATTTT. The chain joins TRBV12-3 or TRBV12-4 to TRBJ2-3; 16 bases align to TRBD2. The CDR3 totals 16 residues. With V trimmed by 4 bases and J by 4 bases, 2 bases remained unmatched.